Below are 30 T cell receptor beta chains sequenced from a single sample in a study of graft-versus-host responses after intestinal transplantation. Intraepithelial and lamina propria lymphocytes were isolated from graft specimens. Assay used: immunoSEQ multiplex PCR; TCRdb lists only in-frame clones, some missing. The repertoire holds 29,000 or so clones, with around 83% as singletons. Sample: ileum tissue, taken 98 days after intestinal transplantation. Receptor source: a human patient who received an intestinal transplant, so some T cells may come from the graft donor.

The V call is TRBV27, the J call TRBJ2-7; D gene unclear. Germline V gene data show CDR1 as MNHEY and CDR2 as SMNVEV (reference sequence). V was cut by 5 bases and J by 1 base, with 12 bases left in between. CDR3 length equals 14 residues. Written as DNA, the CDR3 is TGTGCCAGCAGTCCGGGCCACTTGTCCTACGAGCAGTACTTC. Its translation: CASSPGHLSYEQYF.

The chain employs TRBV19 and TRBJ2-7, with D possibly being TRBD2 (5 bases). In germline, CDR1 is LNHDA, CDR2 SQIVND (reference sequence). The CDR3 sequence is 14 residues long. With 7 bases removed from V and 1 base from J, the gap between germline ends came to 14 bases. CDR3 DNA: TGTGCCAGTAACCCGGGAACCGGGTCCTACGAGCAGTACTTC. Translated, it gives CASNPGTGSYEQYF.

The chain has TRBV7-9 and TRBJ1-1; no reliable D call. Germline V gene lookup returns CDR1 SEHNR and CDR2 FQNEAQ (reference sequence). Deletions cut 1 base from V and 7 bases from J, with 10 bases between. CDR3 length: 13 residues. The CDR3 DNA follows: TGTGCCAGCAGCTTAGAACGCGCCCGTGAAGCTTTCTTT. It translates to CASSLERAREAFF. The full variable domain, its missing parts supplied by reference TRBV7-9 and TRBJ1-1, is DTGVSQNPRHKITKRGQNVTFRCDPISEHNRLYWYRQTLGQGPEFLTYFQNEAQLEKSRLLSDRFSAERPKGSFSTLEIQRTEQGDSAMYLCASSLERAREAFFGQGTRLTVV.

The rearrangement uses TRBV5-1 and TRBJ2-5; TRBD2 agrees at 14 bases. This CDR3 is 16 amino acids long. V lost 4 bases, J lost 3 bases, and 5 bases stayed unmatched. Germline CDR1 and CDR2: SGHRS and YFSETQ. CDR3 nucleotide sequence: TGCGCCAGCAGCCCGACTAGCGGGGGGGCAAAAGAGACCCAGTACTTC. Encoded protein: CASSPTSGGAKETQYF.

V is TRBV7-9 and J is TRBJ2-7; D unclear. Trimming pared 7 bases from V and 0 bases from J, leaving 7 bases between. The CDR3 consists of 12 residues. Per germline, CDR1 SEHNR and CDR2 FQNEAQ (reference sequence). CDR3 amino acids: CASIWSSYEQYF. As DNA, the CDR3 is TGTGCCAGCATATGGAGCTCCTACGAGCAGTACTTC. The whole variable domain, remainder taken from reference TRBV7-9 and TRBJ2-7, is DTGVSQNPRHKITKRGQNVTFRCDPISEHNRLYWYRQTLGQGPEFLTYFQNEAQLEKSRLLSDRFSAERPKGSFSTLEIQRTEQGDSAMYLCASIWSSYEQYFGPGTRLTVT.

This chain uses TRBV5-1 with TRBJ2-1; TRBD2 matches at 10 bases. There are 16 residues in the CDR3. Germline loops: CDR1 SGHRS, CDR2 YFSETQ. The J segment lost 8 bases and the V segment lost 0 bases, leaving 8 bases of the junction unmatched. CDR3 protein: CASSLALVSGGHEQFF. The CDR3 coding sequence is TGCGCCAGCAGCTTGGCCTTAGTTAGCGGGGGGCATGAGCAGTTCTTC.

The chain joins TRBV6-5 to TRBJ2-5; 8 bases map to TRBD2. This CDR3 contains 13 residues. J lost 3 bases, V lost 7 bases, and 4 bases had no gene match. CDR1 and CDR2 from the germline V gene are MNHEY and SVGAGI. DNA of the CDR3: TGTGCCAGCACCCCGGGGGGGGAAGAGACCCAGTACTTC. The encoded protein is CASTPGGEETQYF.

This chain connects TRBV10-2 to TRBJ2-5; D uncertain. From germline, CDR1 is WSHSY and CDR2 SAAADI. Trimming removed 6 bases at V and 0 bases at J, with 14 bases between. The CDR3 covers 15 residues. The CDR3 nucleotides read TGCGCCAGCAGGGATGGGCGGACGTACCAAGAGACCCAGTACTTC. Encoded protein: CASRDGRTYQETQYF.

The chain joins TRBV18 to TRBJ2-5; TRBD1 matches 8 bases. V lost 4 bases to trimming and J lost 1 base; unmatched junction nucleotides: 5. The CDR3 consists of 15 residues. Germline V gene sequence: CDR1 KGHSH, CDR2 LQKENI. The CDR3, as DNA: TGTGCCAGCTCACTCGACAGGGGATCCCAAGAGACCCAGTACTTC. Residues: CASSLDRGSQETQYF. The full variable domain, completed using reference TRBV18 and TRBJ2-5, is NAGVMQNPRHLVRRRGQEARLRCSPMKGHSHVYWYRQLPEEGLKFMVYLQKENIIDESGMPKERFSAEFPKEGPSILRIQQVVRGDSAAYFCASSLDRGSQETQYFGPGTRLLVL.

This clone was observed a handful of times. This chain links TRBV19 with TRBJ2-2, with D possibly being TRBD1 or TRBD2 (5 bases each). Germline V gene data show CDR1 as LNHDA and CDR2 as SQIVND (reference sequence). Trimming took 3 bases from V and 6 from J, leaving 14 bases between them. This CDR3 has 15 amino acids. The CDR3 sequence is CASSIGVGVAGELFF. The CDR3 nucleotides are TGTGCCAGTAGTATCGGTGTGGGGGTGGCCGGGGAGCTGTTTTTT.

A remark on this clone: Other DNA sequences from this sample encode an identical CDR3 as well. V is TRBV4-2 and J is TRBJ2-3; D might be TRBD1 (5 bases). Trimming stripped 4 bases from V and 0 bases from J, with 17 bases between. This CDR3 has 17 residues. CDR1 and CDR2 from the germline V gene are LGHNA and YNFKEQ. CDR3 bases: TGTGCCAGCAGCCCAGAGAGGAGTGGGGCTAGCACAGATACGCAGTATTTT. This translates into CASSPERSGASTDTQYF.

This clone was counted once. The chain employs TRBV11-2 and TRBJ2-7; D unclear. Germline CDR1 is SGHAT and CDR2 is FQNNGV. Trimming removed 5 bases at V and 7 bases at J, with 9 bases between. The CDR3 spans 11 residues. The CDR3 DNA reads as TGTGCCAGCAGCCTGCTGGGGGAGCAGTACTTC. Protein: CASSLLGEQYF.

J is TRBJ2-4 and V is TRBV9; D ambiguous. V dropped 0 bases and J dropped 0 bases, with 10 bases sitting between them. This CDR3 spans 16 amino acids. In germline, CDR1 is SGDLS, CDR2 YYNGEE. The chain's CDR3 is CASSVADTLAKNIQYF. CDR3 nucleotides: TGTGCCAGCAGCGTAGCCGATACCTTAGCCAAAAACATTCAGTACTTC.

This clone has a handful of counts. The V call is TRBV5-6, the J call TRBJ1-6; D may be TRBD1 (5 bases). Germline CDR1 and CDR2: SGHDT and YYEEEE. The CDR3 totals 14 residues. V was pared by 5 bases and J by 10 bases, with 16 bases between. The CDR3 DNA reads TGTGCCAGCAGGTCCACAGGTGGCGGATCACCCCTCCACTTT. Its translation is CASRSTGGGSPLHF.

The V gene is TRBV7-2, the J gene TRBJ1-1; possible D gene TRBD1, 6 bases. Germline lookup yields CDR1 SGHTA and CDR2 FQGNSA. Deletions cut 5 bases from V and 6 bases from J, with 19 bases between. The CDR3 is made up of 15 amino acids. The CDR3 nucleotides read TGTGCCAGCAGCCTGTCGCAGATACAGGGTGCTGAAGCTTTCTTT. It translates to CASSLSQIQGAEAFF. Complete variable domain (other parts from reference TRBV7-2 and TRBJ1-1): GAGVSQSPSNKVTEKGKDVELRCDPISGHTALYWYRQSLGQGLEFLIYFQGNSAPDKSGLPSDRFSAERTGGSVSTLTIQRTQQEDSAVYLCASSLSQIQGAEAFFGQGTRLTVV.

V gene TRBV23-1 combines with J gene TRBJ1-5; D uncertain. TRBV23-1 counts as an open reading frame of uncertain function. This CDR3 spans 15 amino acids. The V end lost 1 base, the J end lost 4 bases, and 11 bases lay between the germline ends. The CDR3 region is CASSQLTPSNQPQHF. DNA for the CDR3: TGCGCCAGCAGTCAATTAACCCCGAGTAATCAGCCCCAGCATTTT.

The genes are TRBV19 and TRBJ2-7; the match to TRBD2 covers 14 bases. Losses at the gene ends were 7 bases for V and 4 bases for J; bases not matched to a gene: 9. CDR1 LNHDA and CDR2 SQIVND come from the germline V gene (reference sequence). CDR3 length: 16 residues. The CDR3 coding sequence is TGTGCCAGTAACCCGACTAGCGGGGGGGCCTTGTACGAGCAGTACTTC. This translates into CASNPTSGGALYEQYF.

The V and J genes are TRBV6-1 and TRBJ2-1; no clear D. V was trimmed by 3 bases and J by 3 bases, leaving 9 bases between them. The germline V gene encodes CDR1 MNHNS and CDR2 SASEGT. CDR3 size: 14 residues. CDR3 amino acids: CASSESWGYNEQFF. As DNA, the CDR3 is TGTGCCAGCAGTGAGAGCTGGGGCTACAATGAGCAGTTCTTC.

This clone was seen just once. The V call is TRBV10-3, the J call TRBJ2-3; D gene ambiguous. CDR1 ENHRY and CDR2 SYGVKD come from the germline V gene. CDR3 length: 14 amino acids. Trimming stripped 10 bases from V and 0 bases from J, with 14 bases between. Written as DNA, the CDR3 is TGTGCCAGCCTGGACGGATCTAGCACAGATACGCAGTATTTT. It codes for CASLDGSSTDTQYF.

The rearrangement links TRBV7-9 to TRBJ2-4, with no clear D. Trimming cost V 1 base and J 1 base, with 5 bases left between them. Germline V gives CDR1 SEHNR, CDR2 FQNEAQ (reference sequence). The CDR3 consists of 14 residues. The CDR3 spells CASSLGVAKNIQYF. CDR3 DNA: TGTGCCAGCAGCTTAGGAGTTGCCAAAAACATTCAGTACTTC.

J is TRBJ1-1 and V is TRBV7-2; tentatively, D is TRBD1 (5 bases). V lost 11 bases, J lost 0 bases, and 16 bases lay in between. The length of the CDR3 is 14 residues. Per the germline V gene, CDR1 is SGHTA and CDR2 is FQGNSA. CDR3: CAAKKSRVNTEAFF. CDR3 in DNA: TGTGCCGCAAAAAAATCCAGGGTGAACACTGAAGCTTTCTTT.

The CDR3 is CASSAETQETQYF. The CDR3 DNA reads as TGTGCCAGCAGTGCCGAGACCCAAGAGACCCAGTACTTC. The rearrangement links TRBV2 to TRBJ2-5; D not certain. V was pared by 4 bases and J by 1 base, with 7 bases between. CDR3 length: 13 residues. Germline V gene lookup returns CDR1 SNHLY and CDR2 FYNNEI.

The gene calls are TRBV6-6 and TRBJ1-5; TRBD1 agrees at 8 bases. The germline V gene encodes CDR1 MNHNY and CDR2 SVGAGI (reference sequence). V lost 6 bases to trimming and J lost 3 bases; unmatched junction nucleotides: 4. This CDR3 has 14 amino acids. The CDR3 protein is CASRSGGNNQPQHF. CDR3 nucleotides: TGTGCCAGCAGATCAGGGGGCAACAATCAGCCCCAGCATTTT.

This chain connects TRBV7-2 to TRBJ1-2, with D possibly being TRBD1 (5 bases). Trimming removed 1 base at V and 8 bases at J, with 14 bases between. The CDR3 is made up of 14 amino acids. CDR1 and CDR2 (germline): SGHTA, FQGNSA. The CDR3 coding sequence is TGTGCCAGCAGCTTAGTGCCAGGGTTAGAAGGCTACACCTTC. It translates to CASSLVPGLEGYTF.

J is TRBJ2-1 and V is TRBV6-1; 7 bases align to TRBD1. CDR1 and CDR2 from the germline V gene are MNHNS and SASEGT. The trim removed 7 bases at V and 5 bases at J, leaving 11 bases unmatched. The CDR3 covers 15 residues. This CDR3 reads CASTPVRGRNNEQFF. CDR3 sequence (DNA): TGTGCCAGCACTCCAGTGAGGGGGCGAAACAATGAGCAGTTCTTC.

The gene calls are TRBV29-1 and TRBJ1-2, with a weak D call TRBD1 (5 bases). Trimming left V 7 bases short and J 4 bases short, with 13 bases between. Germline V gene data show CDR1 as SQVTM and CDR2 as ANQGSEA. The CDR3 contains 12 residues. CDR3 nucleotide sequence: TGCAGCGCTGTGGCGGGGGGCTATGGCTACACCTTC. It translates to CSAVAGGYGYTF. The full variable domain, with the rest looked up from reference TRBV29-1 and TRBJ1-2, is SAVISQKPSRDICQRGTSLTIQCQVDSQVTMMFWYRQQPGQSLTLIATANQGSEATYESGFVIDKFPISRPNLTFSTLTVSNMSPEDSSIYLCSAVAGGYGYTFGSGTRLTVV.

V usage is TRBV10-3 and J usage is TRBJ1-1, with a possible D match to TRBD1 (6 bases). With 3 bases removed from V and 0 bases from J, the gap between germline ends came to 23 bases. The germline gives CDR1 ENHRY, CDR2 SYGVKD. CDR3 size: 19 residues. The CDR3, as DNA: TGTGCCATCAGTGACCCTCCCGGATCAGGGGCTACCATGAACACTGAAGCTTTCTTT. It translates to CAISDPPGSGATMNTEAFF.

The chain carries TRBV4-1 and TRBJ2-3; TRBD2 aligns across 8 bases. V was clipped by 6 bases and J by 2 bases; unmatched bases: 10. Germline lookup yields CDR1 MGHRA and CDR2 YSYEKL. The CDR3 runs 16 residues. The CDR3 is CASRTPGGGPTDTQYF. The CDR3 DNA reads TGCGCCAGCAGAACCCCAGGCGGGGGGCCCACAGATACGCAGTATTTT.

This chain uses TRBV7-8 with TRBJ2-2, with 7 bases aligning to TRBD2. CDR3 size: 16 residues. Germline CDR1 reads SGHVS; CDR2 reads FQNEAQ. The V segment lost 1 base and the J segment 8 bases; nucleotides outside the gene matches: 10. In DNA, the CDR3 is TGTGCCAGCAGCTTAGACCCGGGGGGACCCTTGGGGGAGCTGTTTTTT. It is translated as CASSLDPGGPLGELFF.

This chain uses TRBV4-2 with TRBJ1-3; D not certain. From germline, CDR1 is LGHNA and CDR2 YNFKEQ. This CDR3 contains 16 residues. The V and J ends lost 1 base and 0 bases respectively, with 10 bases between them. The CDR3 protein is CASSQGGGRSGNTIYF. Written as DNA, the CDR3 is TGTGCCAGCAGCCAAGGGGGTGGGCGCTCTGGAAACACCATATATTTT.